This entry lists 29 T cell receptor beta chains sequenced from one sample in a study of PD-L1 blockade in urothelial cancer. Sequencing used immunoSEQ multiplex PCR; TCRdb keeps in-frame clones, though not all of them. The sample includes about 53,000 clones, around 88% of them seen just once. Documented time point: pretreatment peripheral blood. Specimen: PBMCs, collected around atezolizumab (anti-PD-L1) treatment. The receptor set was obtained from an older woman with urothelial cancer.

This chain connects TRBV19 to TRBJ2-7, with 12 bases aligning to TRBD1. The V and J ends lost 8 bases and 4 bases, in that order; junction bases with no gene match: 6. Germline values: CDR1 LNHDA, CDR2 SQIVND (reference sequence). The CDR3 consists of 14 residues. In DNA form, the CDR3 reads TGTGCCAGTTCCGGGACAGGGGGCATATACGAGCAGTACTTC. Residues: CASSGTGGIYEQYF. The whole variable domain, remainder taken from reference TRBV19 and TRBJ2-7, is DGGITQSPKYLFRKEGQNVTLSCEQNLNHDAMYWYRQDPGQGLRLIYYSQIVNDFQKGDIAEGYSVSREKKESFPLTVTSAQKNPTAFYLCASSGTGGIYEQYFGPGTRLTVT.

The chain is built from TRBV5-1 and TRBJ1-2; 10 bases are shared with TRBD1. The V gene end was trimmed by 4 bases and the J gene end by 6 bases; junction bases not matched to a gene: 9. The length of the CDR3 is 15 residues. From germline, CDR1 is SGHRS and CDR2 YFSETQ. The CDR3 bases are TGCGCCAGCAGCCTTTCCGGGACAGGGGCCAATGGCTACACCTTC. Translating gives CASSLSGTGANGYTF.

This clone was seen once. This chain uses TRBV19 with TRBJ1-5; perhaps TRBD1 as D (6 bases). The V end lost 5 bases, the J end lost 4 bases, and 18 bases lay between the germline ends. Germline CDR1 and CDR2: LNHDA and SQIVND (reference sequence). CDR3 length equals 16 residues. This chain's CDR3 is CASSYIRTVTNQPQHF. The DNA for the CDR3 is TGTGCCAGTAGTTATATCAGGACAGTGACTAATCAGCCCCAGCATTTT.

Only one count was recorded for this clone. The chain joins TRBV5-1 to TRBJ1-1; TRBD1 aligns across 10 bases. This CDR3 comprises 15 residues. Looked up from germline, CDR1 is SGHRS and CDR2 is YFSETQ. V was pared by 3 bases and J by 11 bases, with 13 bases of the junction left unmatched. DNA for the CDR3: TGCGCCAGCAGCTCAGGAACGGGACAGGGGATTGGGGCTTTCTTT. Protein: CASSSGTGQGIGAFF.

The rearrangement uses TRBV5-6 and TRBJ2-7, with TRBD2 matching over 7 bases. The J segment lost 7 bases and the V segment lost 2 bases, leaving 9 bases of the junction unmatched. This CDR3 comprises 14 residues. CDR1 SGHDT and CDR2 YYEEEE come from the germline V gene. This CDR3 is CASSFGTTGPEQYF. For the CDR3, the DNA is TGTGCCAGCAGCTTTGGGACTACAGGTCCGGAGCAGTACTTC.

This rearrangement joins TRBV19 to TRBJ1-5; D perhaps matches TRBD1 (6 bases). Trimming removed 3 bases at V and 4 bases at J, with 16 bases between. The CDR3 covers 16 residues. The germline CDR1 and CDR2 sequences are LNHDA and SQIVND (reference sequence). The CDR3 DNA follows: TGTGCCAGTAGTATCCTAGGTACAGGGTCGAATCAGCCCCAGCATTTT. Translation: CASSILGTGSNQPQHF.

V and J are TRBV12-5 and TRBJ1-1; 10 bases are shared with TRBD1. CDR3 length: 14 residues. Trimming at V came to 4 bases and at J to 3 bases, leaving 2 bases not matched to a gene. The germline CDR1 and CDR2 sequences are LGHNT and FRNRAP. The CDR3 protein is CASGSGTGDTEAFF. The CDR3 DNA sequence: TGTGCTAGTGGTTCAGGGACAGGGGACACTGAAGCTTTCTTT. The full variable domain, rest sourced from reference TRBV12-5 and TRBJ1-1, is DARVTQTPRHKVTEMGQEVTMRCQPILGHNTVFWYRQTMMQGLELLAYFRNRAPLDDSGMPKDRFSAEMPDATLATLKIQPSEPRDSAVYFCASGSGTGDTEAFFGQGTRLTVV.

The chain carries TRBV5-6 and TRBJ1-2; weak D call: TRBD1 (5 bases). The CDR3 is 17 residues long. With 4 bases removed from V and 4 bases from J, the gap between germline ends came to 23 bases. In germline, CDR1 is SGHDT, CDR2 YYEEEE. CDR3 nucleotides: TGTGCCAGCAGCGCCGCGGTTTTACGAACCGGGGGCTATGGCTACACCTTC. Protein sequence: CASSAAVLRTGGYGYTF. Full variable domain (rest looked up from reference TRBV5-6 and TRBJ1-2): DAGVTQSPTHLIKTRGQQVTLRCSPKSGHDTVSWYQQALGQGPQFIFQYYEEEERQRGNFPDRFSGHQFPNYSSELNVNALLLGDSALYLCASSAAVLRTGGYGYTFGSGTRLTVV.

The table lists this clone with a few counts. The rearrangement uses TRBV13 and TRBJ1-3, with D possibly being TRBD1 (6 bases). Trimming pared 6 bases from V and 3 bases from J, leaving 12 bases between. This CDR3 is built from 14 residues. From germline, CDR1 is PRHDT and CDR2 FYEKMQ (reference sequence). The CDR3 region has the DNA TGTGCCAGCAGTCTACAGGGTAGTGGAAACACCATATATTTT. It translates to CASSLQGSGNTIYF.

This chain links TRBV18 with TRBJ2-2; D is perhaps TRBD1 (7 bases). Per the germline V gene, CDR1 is KGHSH and CDR2 is LQKENI. CDR3 length: 14 residues. The V gene lost 10 bases and the J gene lost 3 bases, with 15 bases spanning the gap. The CDR3 nucleotides are TGTGCCACTGCCAGGGGGGCCGACACCGGGGAGCTGTTTTTT. It specifies CATARGADTGELFF.

This clone was observed a single time. V gene TRBV27 combines with J gene TRBJ2-7, with 7 bases identical to TRBD1. Germline V lookup: CDR1 MNHEY, CDR2 SMNVEV (reference sequence). The junction had 11 bases not matched to a gene; V was cut back by 5 bases and J by 4 bases. This CDR3 contains 15 residues. In DNA form, the CDR3 reads TGTGCCAGCAGTACCCGGTTGGCAGGGGGTTACGAGCAGTACTTC. It codes for CASSTRLAGGYEQYF.

This clone was seen only once. The chain employs TRBV19 and TRBJ2-3; possible D gene TRBD1, 6 bases. This CDR3 has 15 amino acids. V was pared by 8 bases and J by 1 base, with 16 bases between. CDR1 LNHDA and CDR2 SQIVND come from the germline V gene (reference sequence). The CDR3: CASSRQEFGTDTQYF. The CDR3 DNA is TGTGCCAGTTCGCGACAGGAGTTCGGCACAGATACGCAGTATTTT.

This clone has more than one count but fewer than ten. The gene calls are TRBV2 and TRBJ1-2; tentatively, D is TRBD1 (5 bases). The length of the CDR3 is 12 residues. Trimming shortened V by 6 bases and J by 5 bases, and 10 bases separated the two germline ends. Germline V CDR1 and CDR2: SNHLY, FYNNEI. The CDR3 DNA is TGTGCCAGCAGCTCTACAGGATATGGCTACACCTTC. Protein sequence: CASSSTGYGYTF.

This clone has only a few counts. The identical CDR3 is also encoded by other nucleotide sequences in the sample. V is TRBV19 and J is TRBJ2-7, with 11 nucleotides matching TRBD2. CDR1 LNHDA and CDR2 SQIVND come from the germline V gene (reference sequence). The CDR3 consists of 14 residues. With 5 bases clipped from V and 1 base from J, the junction kept 1 base outside the gene matches. The CDR3 nucleotides are TGTGCCAGTAGTCGACTAGCGGGGTCCTACGAGCAGTACTTC. Protein product: CASSRLAGSYEQYF.

The chain recombines TRBV9 with TRBJ2-4; TRBD1 agrees at 10 bases. V shed 4 bases, J shed 5 bases, and the junction held 6 bases outside the gene matches. Germline-derived CDR1 and CDR2 are SGDLS and YYNGEE. The CDR3 spans 15 residues. Here the CDR3 DNA reads TGTGCCAGCAGCCCTGAGGGGACAGGGGAAAACATTCAGTACTTC. This encodes CASSPEGTGENIQYF.

The chain links TRBV19 to TRBJ2-5, with 8 bases lining up with TRBD2. This CDR3 comprises 14 residues. Trimming at V came to 7 bases and at J to 4 bases, leaving 8 bases not matched to a gene. Germline-derived CDR1 and CDR2 are LNHDA and SQIVND (reference sequence). CDR3 amino acids: CASKQRGQGETQYF. The CDR3 DNA is TGTGCCAGTAAGCAGCGGGGGCAGGGAGAGACCCAGTACTTC.

V gene TRBV7-2 combines with J gene TRBJ2-7; 9 nucleotides agree with TRBD2. The CDR3 runs to 14 residues. Germline V gives CDR1 SGHTA, CDR2 FQGNSA. V was clipped by 6 bases and J by 5 bases; unmatched bases: 8. CDR3 DNA sequence: TGTGCCAGCAGGCTCGGGGTAGCGGGAGACGAGCAGTACTTC. It specifies CASRLGVAGDEQYF.

On this clone itself: The same CDR3 can be traced to other DNA sequences in this sample. The chain links TRBV19 to TRBJ2-7; D perhaps matches TRBD2 (6 bases). Germline V gives CDR1 LNHDA, CDR2 SQIVND (reference sequence). This CDR3 is built from 14 residues. V was cut by 5 bases and J by 2 bases, with 13 bases left in between. Written as DNA, the CDR3 is TGTGCCAGTAGTCGAACGGGGGTCGCCTACGAGCAGTACTTC. This gives the protein CASSRTGVAYEQYF.

CDR3 loop: CASSFRAGGNTGELFF. The CDR3 DNA is TGCGCCAGCAGCTTCAGGGCAGGGGGGAACACCGGGGAGCTGTTTTTT. This chain joins TRBV5-1 and TRBJ2-2, with TRBD1 identical over 7 bases. CDR1 is SGHRS and CDR2 is YFSETQ in the germline V gene. Germline trimming cut 2 bases from V and 1 base from J; bases unmatched to any gene: 5. CDR3 length: 16 residues. Full variable domain (missing parts from reference TRBV5-1 and TRBJ2-2): KAGVTQTPRYLIKTRGQQVTLSCSPISGHRSVSWYQQTPGQGLQFLFEYFSETQRNKGNFPGRFSGRQFSNSRSEMNVSTLELGDSALYLCASSFRAGGNTGELFFGEGSRLTVL.

A single count supports this clone. V is TRBV19 and J is TRBJ1-2, with 7 bases aligning to TRBD1. V was pared by 5 bases and J by 3 bases, with 9 bases of the junction left unmatched. This CDR3 has 15 residues. From germline, CDR1 is LNHDA and CDR2 SQIVND (reference sequence). The CDR3 bases are TGTGCCAGTAGTCTCCCAAACGACAGGGACTATGGCTACACCTTC. This sequence encodes CASSLPNDRDYGYTF.

The J gene is TRBJ1-6, the V gene TRBV5-1; 7 nucleotides match TRBD1. The germline gives CDR1 SGHRS, CDR2 YFSETQ. The CDR3 consists of 14 residues. V was clipped by 2 bases and J by 4 bases; unmatched bases: 0. The CDR3 reads CASSLQGYNSPLHF. In nucleotides, the CDR3 is TGCGCCAGCAGCTTACAGGGGTATAATTCACCCCTCCACTTT.

The V and J genes are TRBV5-6 and TRBJ2-3, with a weak D call TRBD1 (6 bases). Trimming stripped 3 bases from V and 5 bases from J, with 13 bases between. CDR3 length: 14 amino acids. CDR1 and CDR2 (germline): SGHDT, YYEEEE. The CDR3 loop reads CASSWGQVVDTQYF. In nucleotides, the CDR3 is TGTGCCAGCAGCTGGGGGCAGGTGGTAGATACGCAGTATTTT.

The rearrangement links TRBV5-4 to TRBJ2-7; D remains ambiguous. The V gene lost 6 bases and the J gene lost 0 bases, with 10 bases spanning the gap. Looked up from germline, CDR1 is SGHNT and CDR2 is YYREEE (reference sequence). CDR3 length: 13 residues. The CDR3, as DNA: TGTGCCAGCAATCAGGCGTCCTCCTACGAGCAGTACTTC. This encodes CASNQASSYEQYF.

The CDR3 sequence is CASSSRAVGVGELFF. In DNA, the CDR3 is TGTGCCAGCAGCTCACGGGCCGTCGGGGTCGGGGAGCTGTTTTTT. The chain carries TRBV7-2 and TRBJ2-2; perhaps TRBD2 as D (5 bases). Germline V gene data show CDR1 as SGHTA and CDR2 as FQGNSA. The CDR3 contains 15 residues. V shed 4 bases and J shed 7 bases, with 16 bases lying between them.

This chain links TRBV9 with TRBJ2-3, with D hard to call. The CDR3 is 14 amino acids. The germline V and J ends were trimmed by 2 bases and 2 bases, with 9 bases remaining between them. Germline CDR1 SGDLS, CDR2 YYNGEE. CDR3 region: CASSVDSFTDTQYF. The DNA of the CDR3 is TGTGCCAGCAGCGTCGACTCTTTCACAGATACGCAGTATTTT.

The chain joins TRBV19 to TRBJ2-7; 9 bases fit TRBD1. This CDR3 comprises 15 residues. V shed 6 bases, J shed 6 bases, and the junction held 12 bases outside the gene matches. Germline lookup yields CDR1 LNHDA and CDR2 SQIVND (reference sequence). The CDR3 nucleotides are TGTGCCAGTAGCGCAGTTGTGACAGGGGGACGCGAGCAGTACTTC. It yields the protein CASSAVVTGGREQYF.

The chain has TRBV19 and TRBJ2-5, with a tentative D call TRBD1 (5 bases). The length of the CDR3 is 15 residues. Germline V gene sequence: CDR1 LNHDA, CDR2 SQIVND (reference sequence). V dropped 5 bases and J dropped 4 bases, with 17 bases sitting between them. CDR3 amino acids: CASSVIRGATETQYF. The DNA of the CDR3 is TGTGCCAGTAGTGTAATACGTGGGGCAACAGAGACCCAGTACTTC.

The chain combines TRBV5-1 with TRBJ2-3; D unclear. This CDR3 is 14 amino acids long. V was trimmed by 7 bases and J by 0 bases, leaving 12 bases between them. Germline values: CDR1 SGHRS, CDR2 YFSETQ. The CDR3 DNA reads TGCGCCAGCCGGTCCGCTGCAAGCACAGATACGCAGTATTTT. It specifies CASRSAASTDTQYF.

This chain joins TRBV7-2 and TRBJ2-2; possible D gene TRBD1, 6 bases. Germline V gene sequence: CDR1 SGHTA, CDR2 FQGNSA. The CDR3 sequence is 14 residues long. Between the trimmed V and J ends, which lost 6 bases and 5 bases, there was a span of 13 bases. For the CDR3, the DNA is TGTGCCAGCAGGCCCGGGACAAGTACCGGGGAGCTGTTTTTT. Translation gives CASRPGTSTGELFF.